A single TCR beta chain is shown here with its context. Its antigen is still unknown. CD8+ and CD4+ T cells taken from blood had their TCR beta sequenced. The record originates from a study of CD8 T cells in Susac syndrome. Whole-study findings and limits: Only a relatively small number of individuals were included in the TCR sequencing and HLA analysis.

The RNA, 0.5 to 1 ug, was put through reverse transcription using random hexamers. An immunoSEQ multiplex PCR generated amplified TCR beta CDR3 products spanning 54 Vbeta and 13 Jbeta. A single record per CDR3 protein comes from TCRdb applying MiXCR to the immunoSEQ multiplex PCR reads. Altogether 150,000 to 200,000 distinct CDR3 sequences are present, less than 95% being singletons, with the ten largest covering 0.09% to 0.1%. V dropped 7 bases and J dropped 5 bases, with 8 bases sitting between them. The CDR3 has 11 residues. The germline V gene encodes CDR1 MNHEY and CDR2 SVGEGT. Sequencing was done on a sample of CD4+ T cells from PBMCs. The V call is TRBV6-2 or TRBV6-3, the J call TRBJ2-5; D is unclear. This clonotype was sampled from a human donor with multiple sclerosis. CDR3 in DNA: TGTGCCAGCACCTACGGGGAGACCCAGTACTTC. Its protein product is CASTYGETQYF.